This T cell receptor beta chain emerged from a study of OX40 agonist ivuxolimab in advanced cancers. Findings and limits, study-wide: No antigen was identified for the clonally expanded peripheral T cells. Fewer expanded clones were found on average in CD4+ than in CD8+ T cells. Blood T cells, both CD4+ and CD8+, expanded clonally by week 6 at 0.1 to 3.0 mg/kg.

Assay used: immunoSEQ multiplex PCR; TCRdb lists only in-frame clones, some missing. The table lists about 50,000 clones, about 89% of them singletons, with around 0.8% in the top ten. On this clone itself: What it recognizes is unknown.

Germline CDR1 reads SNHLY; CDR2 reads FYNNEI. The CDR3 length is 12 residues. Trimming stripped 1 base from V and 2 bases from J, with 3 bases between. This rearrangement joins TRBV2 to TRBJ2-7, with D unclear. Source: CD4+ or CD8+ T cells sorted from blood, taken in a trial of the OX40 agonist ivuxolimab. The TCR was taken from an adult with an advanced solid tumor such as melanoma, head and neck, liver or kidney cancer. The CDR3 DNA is TGTGCCAGCAGTGAAGGTCCCTACGAGCAGTACTTC. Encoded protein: CASSEGPYEQYF.